The present entry profiles one T cell receptor beta chain with its context. This sample is part of a study of blood T cell repertoires in COVID-19. CDR3 length: 13 amino acids. Trimming stripped 4 bases from V and 8 bases from J, with 9 bases between. The table came from immunoSEQ multiplex PCR; TCRdb's copy has only in-frame clones and leaves some out. The table has 200,000 or so clones, roughly 84% seen once. The clonotype was recovered from a person aged 65-85 years with COVID-19, enrolled during active disease. The sample consisted of peripheral blood. The rearrangement links TRBV12-3 or TRBV12-4 to TRBJ1-6, with D tentatively TRBD1 (6 bases). CDR3 bases: TGTGCCAGCAGTTCAGGGGTCGATTCACCCCTCCACTTT. Translation gives CASSSGVDSPLHF.